Each of the 23 T cell receptor beta chains below was sequenced from the same sample in a study of shared clonotypes between healthy human individuals. Sequencing used immunoSEQ multiplex PCR; TCRdb keeps in-frame clones, though not all of them. The table lists about 1 million clones, 78% of them singletons, with more than 0.5% in the top ten. The sequenced sample was memory CD4+ T cells from PBMCs. Subset defined: CD45RA-negative fraction. Receptors originate from a man younger than 35 in good health. Some clones in this sample may be carry-over from other donors' samples.

The chain employs TRBV5-1 and TRBJ2-3; the match to TRBD2 covers 11 bases. V was pared by 2 bases and J by 9 bases, with 5 bases of the junction left unmatched. CDR3 length: 14 amino acids. CDR1 and CDR2 from the germline V gene are SGHRS and YFSETQ. The CDR3 protein is CASSFRLAGQTQYF. The CDR3 DNA is TGCGCCAGCAGCTTTCGACTAGCGGGACAAACGCAGTATTTT.

The gene calls are TRBV28 and TRBJ1-2; 7 positions match TRBD1. Germline V gene lookup returns CDR1 MDHEN and CDR2 SYDVKM. V was clipped by 8 bases and J by 12 bases; unmatched bases: 18. The CDR3 spans 14 residues. Here the CDR3 DNA reads TGTGCCAGCGGAGTTACTCAGCGAGGGGGCAGGAACACCTTC. Its protein is CASGVTQRGGRNTF.

The CDR3 DNA follows: TGTGCCAGCAGCTTACTAGCGGGAGAGAATGAGCAGTTCTTC. Translation gives CASSLLAGENEQFF. This sequence joins TRBV2 and TRBJ2-1, with 11 positions matching TRBD2. The CDR3 contains 14 residues. J lost 7 bases, V lost 6 bases, and 5 bases had no gene match. Germline V gene lookup returns CDR1 SNHLY and CDR2 FYNNEI.

The V call is TRBV5-4, the J call TRBJ2-3, with 14 bases that match TRBD2. CDR3 length equals 15 residues. The germline gives CDR1 SGHNT, CDR2 YYREEE (reference sequence). Unmatched junction bases numbered 8, after V lost 4 bases and J lost 10 bases. The CDR3 loop reads CASSMIGTSGSSQYF. The DNA for the CDR3 is TGTGCCAGCAGCATGATCGGGACTAGCGGGAGCTCGCAGTATTTT.

The V and J genes are TRBV6-5 and TRBJ2-7, with D perhaps matching TRBD2 (6 bases). Per the germline V gene, CDR1 is MNHEY and CDR2 is SVGAGI. Trimming shortened V by 2 bases and J by 6 bases, and 11 bases separated the two germline ends. The CDR3 sequence is 13 residues long. The CDR3 sequence is CASSYQSGLEQYF. The CDR3 DNA reads as TGTGCCAGCAGTTACCAGAGCGGGCTCGAGCAGTACTTC.

The chain carries TRBV5-1 and TRBJ1-2; D is perhaps TRBD1 (6 bases). CDR1 and CDR2 from the germline V gene are SGHRS and YFSETQ. The CDR3 loop spans 15 amino acids. Deletions cut 3 bases from V and 4 bases from J, with 16 bases between. CDR3 nucleotide sequence: TGCGCCAGCAGCTCTAATCAGGGGCTCGGCTATGGCTACACCTTC. It translates to CASSSNQGLGYGYTF.

The chain employs TRBV18 and TRBJ2-3; 7 nucleotides agree with TRBD2. CDR1 KGHSH and CDR2 LQKENI come from the germline V gene. The CDR3 has 16 amino acids. V lost 2 bases and J lost 1; bases outside the gene matches: 6. The CDR3 here is CASSPFRTSGTDTQYF. The CDR3 DNA sequence: TGTGCCAGCTCACCATTTAGAACTAGCGGCACAGATACGCAGTATTTT.

This clone was observed a handful of times. The rearrangement uses TRBV30 and TRBJ1-1, with 7 bases aligning to TRBD1. There are 14 residues in the CDR3. Germline V gene data show CDR1 as GTSNPN and CDR2 as SVGIG (reference sequence). The V and J ends lost 0 bases and 4 bases, in that order; junction bases with no gene match: 5. CDR3 sequence: CAWSVLQGSTEAFF. The CDR3, as DNA: TGTGCCTGGAGTGTACTACAGGGGTCCACTGAAGCTTTCTTT.

In this sample, this clone turned up many times. The chain is built from TRBV4-3 and TRBJ2-2; D possibly corresponds to TRBD2 (5 bases). The V end was cut by 0 bases, the J end by 6 bases, with 20 bases between. Germline-derived CDR1 and CDR2 are LGHNA and YSLEER. The CDR3 has 18 amino acids. CDR3 sequence reads: CASSQDASGIYYSGELFF. The CDR3 nucleotides read TGCGCCAGCAGCCAAGATGCGTCGGGGATTTATTACTCCGGGGAGCTGTTTTTT.

Points on this clone: In the same sample, other DNA sequences code for this CDR3. The chain carries TRBV7-9 and TRBJ2-7, with a tentative D call TRBD2 (5 bases). Germline V lookup: CDR1 SEHNR, CDR2 FQNEAQ (reference sequence). With 5 bases removed from V and 0 bases from J, the gap between germline ends came to 11 bases. The CDR3 is 14 residues long. The CDR3 nucleotides read TGTGCCAGCAGCCTCGCGAGGGACTCCTACGAGCAGTACTTC. Its protein product is CASSLARDSYEQYF.

This clone was seen a single time. Other DNA sequences in the sample encode the same CDR3. DNA for the CDR3: TGTGCCAGCAGTTTCGGCCTAGCGGGCAATGAGCAGTTCTTC. This encodes CASSFGLAGNEQFF. This sequence joins TRBV28 and TRBJ2-1, with 8 bases that match TRBD2. CDR1 is MDHEN, CDR2 SYDVKM, per germline. The CDR3 is 14 residues long. Trimming removed 3 bases from V and 6 bases from J; junction bases left unmatched: 4.

J is TRBJ1-1 and V is TRBV29-1, with D unresolved. The V gene's germline CDR1 is SQVTM and CDR2 ANQGSEA. The CDR3 extends over 13 amino acids. Trimming removed 6 bases at V and 1 base at J, with 12 bases between. The CDR3 sequence: CSVVAQTNTEAFF. For the CDR3, the DNA is TGCAGCGTGGTGGCGCAGACGAACACTGAAGCTTTCTTT.

The V and J genes are TRBV6-6 and TRBJ1-1; D unclear. Trimming took 7 bases from V and 2 from J, leaving 14 bases between them. The CDR3 runs to 14 residues. The germline gives CDR1 MNHNY, CDR2 SVGAGI (reference sequence). CDR3 residues: CASTPTGPNTEAFF. The CDR3, as DNA: TGTGCCAGCACTCCTACCGGACCTAACACTGAAGCTTTCTTT.

The chain uses TRBV5-1 and TRBJ2-1; 7 nucleotides match TRBD2. The junction had 8 bases not matched to a gene; V was cut back by 4 bases and J by 4 bases. Per germline, CDR1 SGHRS and CDR2 YFSETQ. The CDR3 has 15 residues. Written as DNA, the CDR3 is TGCGCCAGCAGCCATGGGCTAGCGGATTACAATGAGCAGTTCTTC. Encoded protein: CASSHGLADYNEQFF.

This clone appeared a few times. The gene calls are TRBV30 and TRBJ2-2; TRBD2 matches at 10 bases. This CDR3 contains 16 residues. The junction had 10 bases not matched to a gene; V was cut back by 4 bases and J by 5 bases. Germline V gene lookup returns CDR1 GTSNPN and CDR2 SVGIG (reference sequence). Here the CDR3 DNA reads TGTGCCTGGAAGGGATCTAGCGGGAGTTTTACCGGGGAGCTGTTTTTT. Protein product: CAWKGSSGSFTGELFF. The variable domain in full, with the rest retrieved from reference TRBV30 and TRBJ2-2, is SQTIHQWPATLVQPVGSPLSLECTVEGTSNPNLYWYRQAAGRGLQLLFYSVGIGQISSEVPQNLSASRPQDRQFILSSKKLLLSDSGFYLCAWKGSSGSFTGELFFGEGSRLTVL.

This clone came up once. The chain is built from TRBV11-2 and TRBJ2-1; perhaps TRBD2 as D (5 bases). V lost 5 bases and J lost 3, with 11 bases in between. Germline-derived CDR1 and CDR2 are SGHAT and FQNNGV. CDR3 size: 14 residues. CDR3 region: CASSLGLFYNEQFF. Written as DNA, the CDR3 is TGTGCCAGCAGCCTCGGACTGTTCTACAATGAGCAGTTCTTC.

This chain joins TRBV5-4 and TRBJ2-7, with D possibly TRBD2 on 6 matching bases. The CDR3 loop spans 14 amino acids. V lost 4 bases to trimming and J lost 0 bases, with 11 bases between them. The germline V gene has CDR1 SGHNT and CDR2 YYREEE (reference sequence). Here the CDR3 DNA reads TGTGCCAGCAGCGTGACGGGAGTCTCCTACGAGCAGTACTTC. It is translated as CASSVTGVSYEQYF.

As regards this clone: The sample holds other DNA sequences that translate to the same CDR3. The chain is built from TRBV28 and TRBJ1-5; perhaps TRBD1 as D (5 bases). Trimming left V 2 bases short and J 0 bases short, with 8 bases between. Germline V gene data show CDR1 as MDHEN and CDR2 as SYDVKM. CDR3 length: 15 amino acids. The CDR3 nucleotides read TGTGCCAGCAGTTTACCGGGGACTAGCAATCAGCCCCAGCATTTT. This gives the protein CASSLPGTSNQPQHF.

This clone was seen just once. This chain links TRBV2 with TRBJ2-1; D uncertain. Germline V gene data show CDR1 as SNHLY and CDR2 as FYNNEI. The CDR3 sequence is 14 residues long. Trimming shortened V by 2 bases and J by 7 bases, and 12 bases separated the two germline ends. The CDR3 bases are TGTGCCAGCAGTGAAAGGGCCCTTGGGAATGAGCAGTTCTTC. It encodes CASSERALGNEQFF.

V gene TRBV10-3 combines with J gene TRBJ2-7; TRBD2 matches at 14 bases. J lost 1 base, V lost 5 bases, and 7 bases had no gene match. The CDR3 runs to 17 residues. The V gene's germline CDR1 is ENHRY and CDR2 SYGVKD. The CDR3 DNA reads TGTGCCATCAGTCTAGGACTAGCGGGAGGCCAATCCTACGAGCAGTACTTC. Translating it yields CAISLGLAGGQSYEQYF.

This chain links TRBV9 with TRBJ1-1; possible D gene TRBD1, 6 bases. Between the trimmed V and J ends, which lost 3 bases and 4 bases, there was a span of 16 bases. CDR1 is SGDLS, CDR2 YYNGEE, per germline. The CDR3 contains 15 residues. CDR3 DNA: TGTGCCAGCAGCGAAAGAGGGGGAGTAGGCACTGAAGCTTTCTTT. Translating gives CASSERGGVGTEAFF.

The chain employs TRBV6-6 and TRBJ2-1, with D unclear. Germline loops: CDR1 MNHNY, CDR2 SVGAGI (reference sequence). The CDR3 totals 15 residues. Trimming shortened V by 0 bases and J by 2 bases, and 8 bases separated the two germline ends. Here the CDR3 reads CASSYSMPPYNEQFF. CDR3 sequence (DNA): TGTGCCAGCAGTTACTCGATGCCCCCCTACAATGAGCAGTTCTTC.

This CDR3 reads CSVESPGLNTEAFF. CDR3 in DNA: TGCAGCGTTGAAAGCCCCGGACTGAACACTGAAGCTTTCTTT. V usage is TRBV29-1 and J usage is TRBJ1-1; D not certain. The CDR3 runs 14 residues. The germline V gene encodes CDR1 SQVTM and CDR2 ANQGSEA. Between the trimmed V and J ends, which lost 2 bases and 0 bases, there was a span of 10 bases. Variable domain in full (rest from reference TRBV29-1 and TRBJ1-1): SAVISQKPSRDICQRGTSLTIQCQVDSQVTMMFWYRQQPGQSLTLIATANQGSEATYESGFVIDKFPISRPNLTFSTLTVSNMSPEDSSIYLCSVESPGLNTEAFFGQGTRLTVV.